These 28 T cell receptor beta chains share one sample of origin, sequenced in a study of vaccination and CD4 T cells after COVID-19. These TCRs are of unknown antigen specificity. The treatment was: approximately 9-day PBMC culture with coronavirus spike peptide pools or control peptides (ViraFEST assay). Cultured CD4+ T-cell DNA underwent Oncomine TCR Beta short-read sequencing. TCRdb processed the PCR reads anew with MiXCR; each CDR3 protein has one entry. The sample records roughly 13,000 distinct CDR3 sequences, 55% to 75% being singletons. The sample comprised CD4+ T cells from blood, cultured in vitro. The receptors originated from a human donor who had recovered from COVID-19.

This clonotype appeared once. The chain combines TRBV11-1 with TRBJ1-2, with a weak D call TRBD1 (5 bases). CDR1 SGHAT and CDR2 FQDESV come from the germline V gene (reference sequence). The CDR3 consists of 15 residues. V lost 2 bases and J lost 8, with 18 bases in between. The CDR3 DNA follows: TGTGCCAGCAGCTTAATACCCCAGGGAAGTGGCGGCTACACCTTC. It translates to CASSLIPQGSGGYTF. The full variable domain, completed using reference TRBV11-1 and TRBJ1-2, is EAEVAQSPRYKITEKSQAVAFWCDPISGHATLYWYRQILGQGPELLVQFQDESVVDDSQLPKDRFSAERLKGVDSTLKIQPAELGDSAMYLCASSLIPQGSGGYTFGSGTRLTVV.

This clonotype was seen only once. The gene calls are TRBV10-3 and TRBJ2-7; 9 positions match TRBD1. The junction had 8 bases not matched to a gene; V was cut back by 6 bases and J by 2 bases. Germline V gene sequence: CDR1 ENHRY, CDR2 SYGVKD. The CDR3 has 15 residues. CDR3 DNA: TGTGCCATCAGGGGGACAGGGACGTCCCCCTACGAGCAGTACTTC. Amino acid sequence: CAIRGTGTSPYEQYF.

The rearrangement links TRBV9 to TRBJ1-5, with TRBD1 as a possible D gene (5 bases). The CDR3 spans 14 residues. Germline CDR1 reads SGDLS; CDR2 reads YYNGEE. V was pared by 4 bases and J by 4 bases, with 12 bases between. The CDR3 DNA is TGTGCCAGCAGCCCATATGGGGGGAATCAGCCCCAGCATTTT. Translated: CASSPYGGNQPQHF.

The chain has TRBV12-3 or TRBV12-4 and TRBJ1-5, with unresolved D. The V end lost 5 bases, the J end lost 2 bases, and 10 bases lay between the germline ends. CDR3 length: 14 amino acids. CDR3 region: CASSIAQGNQPQHF. The CDR3 nucleotides are TGTGCCAGCAGTATCGCCCAGGGCAATCAGCCCCAGCATTTT.

CDR3 amino acids: CASSQTRQGSPLHF. The DNA for the CDR3 is TGTGCCAGCAGCCAAACCAGACAGGGATCACCCCTCCACTTT. V gene TRBV11-3 combines with J gene TRBJ1-6; TRBD1 matches at 7 bases. The CDR3 is made up of 14 amino acids. J was trimmed by 10 bases and V by 5 bases; bases with no gene match: 8. CDR1 is SGHNT and CDR2 is YENEEA in the germline V gene.

The DNA for the CDR3 is TGTGCCACCAGTGATTTTCGACAGGGCCAAGAGACCCAGTACTTC. It codes for CATSDFRQGQETQYF. The chain uses TRBV24-1 and TRBJ2-5; 7 nucleotides match TRBD1. The V segment lost 1 base and the J segment 1 base; nucleotides outside the gene matches: 2. This CDR3 has 15 amino acids. Germline CDR1 KGHDR, CDR2 SFDVKD.

This clonotype has only a few counts. This chain links TRBV28 with TRBJ2-2; the match to TRBD2 covers 7 bases. The CDR3 totals 15 residues. From germline, CDR1 is MDHEN and CDR2 SYDVKM. The J segment lost 6 bases and the V segment lost 2 bases, leaving 6 bases of the junction unmatched. In nucleotides, the CDR3 is TGTGCCAGCAGTTTAACGGGGGGATCAGCCGGGGAGCTGTTTTTT. Protein product: CASSLTGGSAGELFF.

This chain links TRBV20-1 with TRBJ1-5, with 8 bases that match TRBD1. Germline V gene lookup returns CDR1 DFQATT and CDR2 SNEGSKA (reference sequence). Trimming took 0 bases from V and 0 from J; bases not matched to a gene: 7. The CDR3 has 17 residues. The CDR3 protein is CSARETSGTGSNQPQHF. The CDR3 region has the DNA TGCAGTGCTAGAGAGACCTCGGGGACAGGTAGCAATCAGCCCCAGCATTTT.

In its sample, this clonotype was seen a few times. V and J are TRBV6-1 and TRBJ1-1, with D unresolved. CDR1 and CDR2 (germline): MNHNS, SASEGT. The CDR3 sequence is 13 residues long. V shed 6 bases and J shed 3 bases, with 11 bases lying between them. As DNA, the CDR3 is TGTGCCAGCAGCGAGCAGAGGGACACTGAAGCTTTCTTT. This translates into CASSEQRDTEAFF.

V is TRBV9 and J is TRBJ2-1, with 10 nucleotides matching TRBD1. The CDR3 totals 15 residues. Germline CDR1 and CDR2: SGDLS and YYNGEE. Losses at the gene ends were 0 bases for V and 8 bases for J; bases not matched to a gene: 5. The CDR3 region has the DNA TGTGCCAGCAGCGTAGGGACAGGGGGTAGATATGAGCAGTTCTTC. Encoded protein: CASSVGTGGRYEQFF. Combining the CDR3 with reference TRBV9 and TRBJ2-1 gives the whole variable domain DSGVTQTPKHLITATGQRVTLRCSPRSGDLSVYWYQQSLDQGLQFLIQYYNGEERAKGNILERFSAQQFPDLHSELNLSSLELGDSALYFCASSVGTGGRYEQFFGPGTRLTVL.

This clonotype was counted between two and nine times. J is TRBJ1-1 and V is TRBV6-1, with TRBD1 matching 7 bases. CDR1 is MNHNS, CDR2 SASEGT, per germline. The CDR3 extends over 15 amino acids. Trimming cost V 5 bases and J 1 base; bases outside gene matches: 7. The CDR3: CASSPRTGANTEAFF. CDR3 nucleotides: TGTGCCAGCAGTCCAAGAACAGGGGCGAACACTGAAGCTTTCTTT.

CDR3 sequence (DNA): TGTGCCAGCAGCCTCGGGACTAGCGGGAGAGGTGTTGAGCAGTTCTTC. Translating it yields CASSLGTSGRGVEQFF. This chain links TRBV7-2 with TRBJ2-1; 14 nucleotides line up with TRBD2. This CDR3 is 16 amino acids long. Germline V gene lookup returns CDR1 SGHTA and CDR2 FQGNSA. J gave up 9 bases and V 5 bases, and 9 bases lay outside the gene matches.

V gene TRBV28 combines with J gene TRBJ2-7, with D unclear. The CDR3 spans 11 residues. The V and J ends lost 2 bases and 4 bases respectively, with 3 bases between them. CDR1 is MDHEN, CDR2 SYDVKM, per germline. CDR3 coding DNA: TGTGCCAGCAGTTTACGTTACGAGCAGTACTTC. Protein product: CASSLRYEQYF.

This clonotype is classed as large. This chain links TRBV24-1 with TRBJ1-5; the D gene is possibly TRBD1 (5 bases). With 3 bases removed from V and 7 bases from J, the gap between germline ends came to 12 bases. The CDR3 runs to 14 residues. CDR1 and CDR2 (germline): KGHDR, SFDVKD. The CDR3 coding sequence is TGTGCCACCAGTGATACACCGGGGGGACAGCCCCAGCATTTT. As protein: CATSDTPGGQPQHF.

A few counts support this clonotype. The rearrangement uses TRBV6-5 and TRBJ1-6, with 8 bases matching TRBD1. Germline V gene sequence: CDR1 MNHEY, CDR2 SVGAGI. The ends lost 2 bases at V and 5 bases at J; junction bases unmatched: 5. The CDR3 contains 16 residues. In nucleotides, the CDR3 is TGTGCCAGCAGTTACGGCGGGACAGGAGATAATTCACCCCTCCACTTT. It is translated as CASSYGGTGDNSPLHF.

The CDR3 protein is CASSFDSLRADTQYF. In DNA form, the CDR3 reads TGTGCCAGCAGTTTTGATTCCCTCCGCGCAGATACGCAGTATTTT. The J gene is TRBJ2-3, the V gene TRBV27; D remains ambiguous. With 3 bases removed from V and 4 bases from J, the gap between germline ends came to 14 bases. Germline-derived CDR1 and CDR2 are MNHEY and SMNVEV (reference sequence). The CDR3 length is 15 residues.

The V gene is TRBV11-1, the J gene TRBJ2-2; D is unresolved. CDR1 is SGHAT and CDR2 is FQDESV in the germline V gene (reference sequence). V was pared by 6 bases and J by 6 bases, with 8 bases between. CDR3 length: 12 residues. The CDR3 coding sequence is TGTGCCAGCAGAGCAGCCGCCGGGGAGCTGTTTTTT. It translates to CASRAAAGELFF. Together with reference TRBV11-1 and TRBJ2-2, the CDR3 gives the full variable domain: EAEVAQSPRYKITEKSQAVAFWCDPISGHATLYWYRQILGQGPELLVQFQDESVVDDSQLPKDRFSAERLKGVDSTLKIQPAELGDSAMYLCASRAAAGELFFGEGSRLTVL.

The chain recombines TRBV5-4 with TRBJ1-2; the D is unclear. Germline V CDR1 and CDR2: SGHNT, YYREEE (reference sequence). The V end lost 5 bases, the J end lost 0 bases, and 11 bases lay between the germline ends. The CDR3 spans 14 residues. In nucleotides, the CDR3 is TGTGCCAGCAGAATGTTAGGAACTAACTATGGCTACACCTTC. Translated, it gives CASRMLGTNYGYTF.

This sequence joins TRBV20-1 and TRBJ1-4; 8 nucleotides match TRBD1. The CDR3 is made up of 15 amino acids. Per the germline V gene, CDR1 is DFQATT and CDR2 is SNEGSKA (reference sequence). V lost 3 bases to trimming and J lost 3 bases; unmatched junction nucleotides: 6. The CDR3 DNA follows: TGCAGTGCTAGTCAAGGACAGGGCGCTAATGAAAAACTGTTTTTT. Translated, it gives CSASQGQGANEKLFF.

This sequence joins TRBV10-3 and TRBJ1-5; D perhaps matches TRBD1 (6 bases). Germline V gene lookup returns CDR1 ENHRY and CDR2 SYGVKD. The CDR3 is 17 residues long. With 2 bases removed from V and 1 base from J, the gap between germline ends came to 15 bases. In nucleotides, the CDR3 is TGTGCCATCAGTGAGCAACAGGGCAGGGACAGCAATCAGCCCCAGCATTTT. Amino acids: CAISEQQGRDSNQPQHF.

The chain combines TRBV20-1 with TRBJ2-7, with 7 bases identical to TRBD1. CDR3 length: 13 amino acids. The germline V gene encodes CDR1 DFQATT and CDR2 SNEGSKA (reference sequence). Unmatched junction bases numbered 4, after V lost 5 bases and J lost 0 bases. The CDR3 protein is CSASGTVSYEQYF. The DNA of the CDR3 is TGCAGTGCTTCCGGGACAGTCTCCTACGAGCAGTACTTC.

The chain is built from TRBV6-1 and TRBJ1-2; 10 nucleotides match TRBD1. Germline CDR1 and CDR2: MNHNS and SASEGT. The trim removed 5 bases at V and 3 bases at J, leaving 15 bases unmatched. CDR3 length: 18 amino acids. The DNA for the CDR3 is TGTGCCAGCAGTAGCGTCCCGGGACAGGGGTCTGGGGACTATGGCTACACCTTC. Protein sequence: CASSSVPGQGSGDYGYTF.

This clonotype has just a few counts. The rearrangement uses TRBV5-8 and TRBJ2-5; 9 bases align to TRBD2. Germline loops: CDR1 SGHTS, CDR2 YDEGEE. Unmatched junction bases numbered 11, after V lost 4 bases and J lost 4 bases. The CDR3 has 16 amino acids. The CDR3 is CASSQGREGRGETQYF. The CDR3 bases are TGTGCCAGCAGCCAAGGGCGGGAGGGCCGGGGAGAGACCCAGTACTTC.

This sequence joins TRBV24-1 and TRBJ2-5, with 9 nucleotides matching TRBD2. The length of the CDR3 is 17 residues. V gave up 4 bases and J gave up 4 bases; unmatched junction bases: 12. Per germline, CDR1 KGHDR and CDR2 SFDVKD. This CDR3 reads CATSESSGRGSRETQYF. CDR3 in DNA: TGTGCCACCAGTGAGAGTAGCGGGAGAGGTTCTCGAGAGACCCAGTACTTC.

This sequence joins TRBV5-8 and TRBJ1-5, with a possible D match to TRBD1 (5 bases). Germline CDR1 is SGHTS and CDR2 is YDEGEE. The ends were cut back, 5 bases at V and 0 bases at J, with 12 bases in the middle. The length of the CDR3 is 15 residues. CDR3 in amino acids: CASSLGDSSNQPQHF. DNA for the CDR3: TGTGCCAGCAGTTTAGGGGATAGTAGCAATCAGCCCCAGCATTTT.

The chain couples TRBV27 to TRBJ1-2; the D is unclear. V was clipped by 0 bases and J by 3 bases, with 8 bases between them. The germline CDR1 and CDR2 sequences are MNHEY and SMNVEV (reference sequence). This CDR3 is built from 14 residues. In DNA form, the CDR3 reads TGTGCCAGCAGTTTATCGCCCGGGGACTATGGCTACACCTTC. It is translated as CASSLSPGDYGYTF.

For the CDR3, the DNA is TGTGCCAGCAGCTTAAGTGACAGGGGTGGCTCACCCCTCCACTTT. It codes for CASSLSDRGGSPLHF. V gene TRBV7-2 combines with J gene TRBJ1-6; 8 positions match TRBD1. The germline V gene has CDR1 SGHTA and CDR2 FQGNSA. This CDR3 region has 15 residues. With 2 bases clipped from V and 10 bases from J, the junction kept 7 bases outside the gene matches.

This chain joins TRBV2 and TRBJ1-1; tentative D call: TRBD1 (5 bases). Germline CDR1 reads SNHLY; CDR2 reads FYNNEI. Trimming removed 8 bases from V and 1 base from J, with 8 bases in between. This CDR3 has 12 residues. The CDR3 here is CASSTENTEAFF. The CDR3 DNA reads TGTGCCAGCTCGACAGAGAACACTGAAGCTTTCTTT.